A single sample gave rise to the 23 T cell receptor beta chains below, sequenced in a study of CD4 T cell repertoires in COVID-19 (dated by TCRdb to about 2021). The time point label, read with the paper, signifies: sample from a COVID-19-recovered individual after infection. The method behind the library was the immunoSEQ multiplex PCR assay. The source is immuneACCESS, and TCRdb retained only in-frame sequences with V and J called. Part of the clones is not carried over; for the studies checked, unresolved V genes explain less than half of this, and the remainder is unexplained. The sample table contains about 75,000 clones; only one count was recorded for under 90% of them. The top ten hold about 0.61% of the sample. Specimen: CD4+ T cells from peripheral blood, collected after recovery from COVID-19. Every receptor here comes from a human donor who had COVID-19.

In this sample, this clone turned up a few times. The genes are TRBV19 and TRBJ1-5; 12 bases align to TRBD1. V trimming: 5 bases; J trimming: 6 bases; junction bases outside the gene matches: 5. The V gene's germline CDR1 is LNHDA and CDR2 SQIVND (reference sequence). This CDR3 region has 15 residues. Here the CDR3 reads CASSLGQGAFQPQHF. The CDR3 nucleotides are TGTGCCAGTAGTCTGGGACAGGGGGCATTTCAGCCCCAGCATTTT.

The J gene is TRBJ2-7, the V gene TRBV5-1; maybe TRBD1 (6 bases). Germline V lookup: CDR1 SGHRS, CDR2 YFSETQ. V shed 4 bases and J shed 2 bases, with 10 bases lying between them. This CDR3 contains 13 residues. The CDR3 here is CASSTGQTYEQYF. The CDR3 coding sequence is TGCGCCAGCAGCACTGGACAGACCTACGAGCAGTACTTC.

This chain joins TRBV5-1 and TRBJ1-1, with 7 bases identical to TRBD1. Germline V gene data show CDR1 as SGHRS and CDR2 as YFSETQ. Trimming cost V 1 base and J 6 bases; bases outside gene matches: 6. This CDR3 is 14 amino acids long. The CDR3 here is CASSLTGAYAEAFF. CDR3 coding DNA: TGCGCCAGCAGCTTGACAGGGGCTTACGCTGAAGCTTTCTTT.

The chain joins TRBV4-1 to TRBJ2-2; D not resolved. The CDR3 has 15 amino acids. Trimming pared 1 base from V and 1 base from J, leaving 7 bases between. Germline CDR1 reads MGHRA; CDR2 reads YSYEKL. In DNA form, the CDR3 reads TGCGCCAGCAGCCAAGGCGACCTGAACACCGGGGAGCTGTTTTTT. Its protein product is CASSQGDLNTGELFF.

The genes are TRBV5-1 and TRBJ1-1, with TRBD1 matching 10 bases. Germline assignment: CDR1 SGHRS and CDR2 YFSETQ. This CDR3 comprises 14 residues. V was clipped by 3 bases and J by 3 bases; unmatched bases: 2. This CDR3 reads CASSSGTGDTEAFF. The CDR3 region has the DNA TGCGCCAGCAGCTCCGGGACAGGGGACACTGAAGCTTTCTTT. Looking up the rest from reference TRBV5-1 and TRBJ1-1 gives the full variable domain: KAGVTQTPRYLIKTRGQQVTLSCSPISGHRSVSWYQQTPGQGLQFLFEYFSETQRNKGNFPGRFSGRQFSNSRSEMNVSTLELGDSALYLCASSSGTGDTEAFFGQGTRLTVV.

The rearrangement joins TRBV12-3 or TRBV12-4 to TRBJ2-1; D unclear. CDR3 size: 11 residues. V was pared by 6 bases and J by 3 bases, with 3 bases between. The CDR3 here is CASRNYNEQFF. DNA for the CDR3: TGTGCCAGCAGGAACTACAATGAGCAGTTCTTC.

The DNA of the CDR3 is TGTGCCAGCAGCCGACAGGGTACGAACTATGGCTACACCTTC. This codes for CASSRQGTNYGYTF. The chain couples TRBV6-1 to TRBJ1-2; TRBD1 matches at 7 bases. There are 14 residues in the CDR3. With V trimmed by 6 bases and J by 2 bases, 6 bases remained unmatched. Germline-derived CDR1 and CDR2 are MNHNS and SASEGT.

The CDR3, as DNA: TGTGCCAGTAGTTCAAGACTAGCGGGAGAAGAGACCCAGTACTTC. Translation: CASSSRLAGEETQYF. The chain couples TRBV19 to TRBJ2-5; 12 bases align to TRBD2. The CDR3 is 15 amino acids. J lost 3 bases, V lost 5 bases, and 4 bases had no gene match. Germline-derived CDR1 and CDR2 are LNHDA and SQIVND (reference sequence).

The CDR3 DNA reads TGTGCCAGCACCCGTGGGAGGAGGGATTCACCCCTCCACTTT. Translation: CASTRGRRDSPLHF. This rearrangement joins TRBV28 to TRBJ1-6; D uncertain. The V and J ends lost 7 bases and 8 bases respectively, with 15 bases between them. The CDR3 length is 14 residues. Germline lookup yields CDR1 MDHEN and CDR2 SYDVKM.

This chain connects TRBV18 to TRBJ2-7; tentative D call: TRBD1 (6 bases). The CDR3 is 18 residues long. V gave up 2 bases and J gave up 4 bases, with 24 bases separating them. Per the germline V gene, CDR1 is KGHSH and CDR2 is LQKENI. The CDR3 DNA reads TGTGCCAGCTCACCAATAGTCTTTATGACAGGCCGCGGGTACGAGCAGTACTTC. Residues: CASSPIVFMTGRGYEQYF.

With regard to this clone: Since no conserved phenylalanine or tryptophan closes the CDR3, a read error is the likely cause. No DNA is shown, since the ends of the CDR3 on it are uncertain; the CDR3 is the one TCRdb lists. The J gene is TRBJ2-7, the V gene TRBV3-1 (or the pseudogene TRBV3-2); the table's D call, TRBD2, has no DNA check behind it. Germline V gene sequence: CDR1 LGHDT, CDR2 YNNKEL (reference sequence). The CDR3 is 13 amino acids long, termini counted. The CDR3 loop reads CASSQDPASGALL.

The sample holds one count of this clone. This chain connects TRBV7-2 to TRBJ2-3, with 7 bases aligning to TRBD1. J gave up 0 bases and V 2 bases, and 2 bases lay outside the gene matches. CDR1 and CDR2 from the germline V gene are SGHTA and FQGNSA. This CDR3 contains 15 residues. The chain's CDR3 is CASSLTGVSTDTQYF. The CDR3 nucleotides are TGTGCCAGCAGCTTAACAGGGGTTAGCACAGATACGCAGTATTTT.

The chain couples TRBV6-5 to TRBJ2-2; the D gene is possibly TRBD2 (5 bases). The germline V and J ends were trimmed by 3 bases and 2 bases, with 10 bases remaining between them. Per the germline V gene, CDR1 is MNHEY and CDR2 is SVGAGI. This CDR3 is 15 amino acids long. This chain's CDR3 is CASSYAWTNTGELFF. CDR3 nucleotide sequence: TGTGCCAGCAGTTATGCATGGACTAACACCGGGGAGCTGTTTTTT.

The V call is TRBV4-2, the J call TRBJ2-1; 12 nucleotides match TRBD2. With V trimmed by 1 base and J by 7 bases, 5 bases remained unmatched. CDR3 length: 16 residues. Looked up from germline, CDR1 is LGHNA and CDR2 is YNFKEQ. The chain's CDR3 is CASSQVSTSGRNEQFF. The CDR3 region has the DNA TGTGCCAGCAGCCAAGTATCCACTAGCGGGAGGAATGAGCAGTTCTTC.

The chain has TRBV2 and TRBJ2-2, with D hard to call. Trimming removed 4 bases at V and 1 base at J, with 10 bases between. CDR3 size: 15 residues. Germline V gene sequence: CDR1 SNHLY, CDR2 FYNNEI. In nucleotides, the CDR3 is TGTGCCAGCAGTGGGGCAGCATTGAACACCGGGGAGCTGTTTTTT. Residues: CASSGAALNTGELFF.

This clone was picked up a small number of times. The chain joins TRBV6-2 or TRBV6-3 to TRBJ1-5; D unclear. Germline CDR1 MNHEY, CDR2 SVGEGT. There are 13 residues in the CDR3. V was pared by 5 bases and J by 4 bases, with 9 bases between. CDR3 loop: CASSVWENQPQHF. DNA for the CDR3: TGTGCCAGCAGTGTCTGGGAAAATCAGCCCCAGCATTTT.

This chain uses TRBV28 with TRBJ1-2; 8 bases are a match to TRBD1. This CDR3 contains 14 residues. The junction had 5 bases not matched to a gene; V was cut back by 4 bases and J by 4 bases. CDR1 MDHEN and CDR2 SYDVKM come from the germline V gene. CDR3 sequence: CASSSGGGSYGYTF. The DNA of the CDR3 is TGTGCCAGCAGTTCAGGGGGCGGAAGCTATGGCTACACCTTC.

The chain employs TRBV27 and TRBJ2-5; D remains unclear. Deletions cut 3 bases from V and 1 base from J, with 9 bases between. The CDR3 extends over 14 amino acids. Germline V gene lookup returns CDR1 MNHEY and CDR2 SMNVEV (reference sequence). The CDR3 protein is CASSFRATQETQYF. CDR3 bases: TGTGCCAGCAGTTTTCGGGCTACCCAAGAGACCCAGTACTTC.

The chain uses TRBV7-4 and TRBJ2-7, with D tentatively TRBD1 or TRBD2 (5 bases each). Germline CDR1 and CDR2: SGHVT and SQSDAQ. The CDR3 length is 15 residues. V lost 5 bases, J lost 6 bases, and 20 bases lay in between. CDR3 sequence: CASSNLGAPRREQYF. The DNA for the CDR3 is TGTGCCAGCAGCAACCTCGGGGCTCCCCGCCGCGAGCAGTACTTC. Full variable domain (missing parts from reference TRBV7-4 and TRBJ2-7): GAGVSQSPRYKVAKRGRDVALRCDSISGHVTLYWYRQTLGQGSEVLTYSQSDAQRDKSGRPSGRFSAERPERSVSTLKIQRTEQGDSAVYLCASSNLGAPRREQYFGPGTRLTVT.

The rearrangement uses TRBV28 and TRBJ2-7; 9 nucleotides align to TRBD1. V shed 0 bases and J 5 bases; nucleotides not matched to a gene: 5. CDR1 MDHEN and CDR2 SYDVKM come from the germline V gene. This CDR3 has 15 residues. CDR3 loop: CASSLWGQGLDEQYF. CDR3 in DNA: TGTGCCAGCAGTTTATGGGGACAGGGTCTCGACGAGCAGTACTTC.

There are a few counts of this clone. This rearrangement joins TRBV20-1 to TRBJ1-2; 8 nucleotides align to TRBD1. CDR3 size: 12 residues. Germline V gives CDR1 DFQATT, CDR2 SNEGSKA (reference sequence). Losses at the gene ends were 3 bases for V and 4 bases for J; bases not matched to a gene: 1. The CDR3 DNA sequence: TGCAGTGCTAGTACAGGGGGCTATGGCTACACCTTC. Amino acids: CSASTGGYGYTF.

The V and J genes are TRBV5-1 and TRBJ1-1; D might be TRBD1 (6 bases). V was cut by 6 bases and J by 5 bases, with 14 bases left in between. The CDR3 is 13 residues long. Germline loops: CDR1 SGHRS, CDR2 YFSETQ. The CDR3 loop reads CASTEQGGTEAFF. The CDR3 nucleotides are TGCGCCAGCACCGAACAGGGAGGGACTGAAGCTTTCTTT.

In its sample, this clone was seen a few times. The rearrangement links TRBV5-8 to TRBJ1-1; possibly TRBD1 for D (6 bases). V lost 0 bases and J lost 3, with 9 bases in between. The germline V gene has CDR1 SGHTS and CDR2 YDEGEE. This CDR3 comprises 14 residues. The chain's CDR3 is CASSLAAGDTEAFF. The CDR3 region has the DNA TGTGCCAGCAGCTTGGCGGCAGGGGACACTGAAGCTTTCTTT.